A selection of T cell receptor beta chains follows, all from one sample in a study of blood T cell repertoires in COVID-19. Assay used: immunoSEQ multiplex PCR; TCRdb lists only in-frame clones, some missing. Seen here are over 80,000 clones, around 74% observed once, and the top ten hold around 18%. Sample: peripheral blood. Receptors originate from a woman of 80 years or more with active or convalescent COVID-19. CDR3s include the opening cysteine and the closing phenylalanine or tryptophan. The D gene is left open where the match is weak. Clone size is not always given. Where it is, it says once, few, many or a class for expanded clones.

CDR3aa: CASSYMGQGARYGYTF
CDR3nt: TGTGCCAGCAGCTACATGGGACAGGGGGCTAGATATGGCTACACCTTC
j_gene: TRBJ1-2
abundance: -
d_gene: TRBD1
v_gene: TRBV7-8

CDR3aa: CASSLITMGGEKLFF
CDR3nt: TGTGCCAGCAGCTTAATCACGATGGGAGGGGAAAAACTGTTTTTT
j_gene: TRBJ1-4
abundance: -
d_gene: -
v_gene: TRBV7-6

CDR3aa: CASSLGGRVHGYTF
CDR3nt: TGTGCCAGCAGCTTGGGGGGCAGGGTTCACGGCTACACCTTC
j_gene: TRBJ1-2
abundance: few
d_gene: -
v_gene: TRBV5-1

CDR3aa: CASSLVVAGGYEQYF
CDR3nt: TGTGCCAGCAGCTTAGTTGTAGCGGGAGGTTACGAGCAGTACTTC
j_gene: TRBJ2-7
abundance: -
d_gene: TRBD2
v_gene: TRBV7-2

CDR3aa: CASSTRSGTGMMNTEAFF
CDR3nt: TGTGCCAGTAGTACCCGATCCGGGACAGGAATGATGAACACTGAAGCTTTCTTT
j_gene: TRBJ1-1
abundance: -
d_gene: TRBD1
v_gene: TRBV19

CDR3aa: CSVGSEGLNTEAFF
CDR3nt: TGCAGCGTTGGGTCGGAGGGACTGAACACTGAAGCTTTCTTT
j_gene: TRBJ1-1
abundance: -
d_gene: -
v_gene: TRBV29-1

CDR3aa: CASSYEKTALSYEQYF
CDR3nt: TGTGCCAGCAGTTATGAGAAGACAGCCTTATCCTACGAGCAGTACTTC
j_gene: TRBJ2-7
abundance: -
d_gene: -
v_gene: TRBV6-2/TRBV6-3

CDR3aa: CASSYRTGGSSYEQYF
CDR3nt: TGTGCCAGCAGCTATAGAACAGGGGGGAGCTCCTACGAGCAGTACTTC
j_gene: TRBJ2-7
abundance: -
d_gene: TRBD1
v_gene: TRBV7-2

CDR3aa: CASSAQGQSYEQYF
CDR3nt: TGTGCCAGCAGCGCACAGGGACAATCCTACGAGCAGTACTTC
j_gene: TRBJ2-7
abundance: -
d_gene: -
v_gene: TRBV2

CDR3aa: CASSSRDNTEAFF
CDR3nt: TGTGCCAGCAGCTCCAGGGATAACACTGAAGCTTTCTTT
j_gene: TRBJ1-1
abundance: -
d_gene: -
v_gene: TRBV2

CDR3aa: CASGHSQNTEAFF
CDR3nt: TGTGCTAGTGGTCACAGTCAGAACACTGAAGCTTTCTTT
j_gene: TRBJ1-1
abundance: -
d_gene: -
v_gene: TRBV12-5

CDR3aa: CAGSLERVGTQYF
CDR3nt: TGTGCCGGGTCCTTAGAGCGGGTAGGCACGCAGTATTTT
j_gene: TRBJ2-3
abundance: -
d_gene: -
v_gene: TRBV11-2

CDR3aa: CASLPPASGTYEQYF
CDR3nt: TGTGCCAGCCTTCCCCCAGCTAGCGGGACCTACGAGCAGTACTTC
j_gene: TRBJ2-7
abundance: -
d_gene: TRBD2
v_gene: TRBV6-6